Listed below are T cell receptor beta chains from one sample, sequenced in a study of metastatic and nonmetastatic thyroid tumors. MiXCR reprocessed the PCR reads for TCRdb. The data contain roughly 40,000 clones, about a sixth of them seen just once; the ten biggest clones take up less than 7.5%. The specimen sequenced was blood. All receptors derive from a male donor with papillary thyroid cancer or a benign thyroid nodule (not recorded which). Some clones in this sample may be carry-over from other donors' samples. CDR3s include the opening cysteine and the closing phenylalanine or tryptophan. Fields, in order: D gene, V gene, clone size, J gene, CDR3 DNA, CDR3 protein. D genes are given only for firm matches. The size entry is marked missing in some rows and otherwise reads once, few, many or a size class.

D: -; V: TRBV20-1; size: many; J: TRBJ2-5; DNA: TGCAGTGCGCCGGGGGGCGTCCGGGAGACCCAGTACTTC; CDR3: CSAPGGVRETQYF
D: -; V: TRBV10-3; size: many; J: TRBJ2-3; DNA: TGTGCCATCAGTGATTCTGGTCCCCGCACAGATACGCAGTATTTT; CDR3: CAISDSGPRTDTQYF
D: -; V: TRBV19; size: many; J: TRBJ2-7; DNA: TGTGCCAGTAGTCAGCCCCCCCCGCGCGGGAACTCCTACGAGCAGTACTTC; CDR3: CASSQPPPRGNSYEQYF
D: -; V: TRBV6-1; size: many; J: TRBJ1-2; DNA: TGTGCCAGCAGCCCCCAGGACGACTATGGCTACACCTTC; CDR3: CASSPQDDYGYTF
D: TRBD2; V: TRBV4-1; size: many; J: TRBJ2-1; DNA: TGCGCCAGCAGCCAAGTGCTTGGGGACTACAATGAGCAGTTTTTC; CDR3: CASSQVLGDYNEQFF
D: TRBD2; V: TRBV6-1; size: medium-sized; J: TRBJ2-3; DNA: TGTGCCAGCAGTGGGGGTAGCGGGGGTGCAGATACGCAGTATTTT; CDR3: CASSGGSGGADTQYF
D: -; V: TRBV30; size: -; J: TRBJ1-1; DNA: TGTGCCTGGAGTTTAGACAGCGCTGAAGCTTTCTTT; CDR3: CAWSLDSAEAFF
D: TRBD2; V: TRBV12-3/TRBV12-4; size: many; J: TRBJ2-2; DNA: TGTGCCAGCAGTCCTAGCTCAGCGGGGGGGCCTAGATCCGGGGAGCTGTTTTTT; CDR3: CASSPSSAGGPRSGELFF
D: -; V: TRBV5-1; size: many; J: TRBJ2-7; DNA: TGCGCCAGCAGCTTGTCCACGGACGACGAGCAGTACTTC; CDR3: CASSLSTDDEQYF
D: TRBD2; V: TRBV5-1; size: many; J: TRBJ2-1; DNA: TGCGCCAGCAGCCTGGGGCGGGGACTAGCGGTACATGAGCAGTTCTTC; CDR3: CASSLGRGLAVHEQFF
D: -; V: TRBV6-5; size: -; J: TRBJ2-2; DNA: TGTGCCAGCAGTTACTCCCCAGTGATGGGTTCCGTGGAGCTGTTTTTT; CDR3: CASSYSPVMGSVELFF
D: -; V: TRBV19; size: many; J: TRBJ2-7; DNA: TGTGCCAGTAGCCCTGCCGCAGGGGCCGAGGGAGAGCAGTACTTC; CDR3: CASSPAAGAEGEQYF
D: -; V: TRBV19; size: many; J: TRBJ1-1; DNA: TGTGCCAGTAGTATCGGGGTAATCACTGAAGCTTTCTTT; CDR3: CASSIGVITEAFF
D: -; V: TRBV10-3; size: many; J: TRBJ1-2; DNA: TGTGCCATCAGTGAGTTAAGTGGCTGGTATGGCTACACCTTC; CDR3: CAISELSGWYGYTF
D: -; V: TRBV11-1; size: -; J: TRBJ1-1; DNA: TGTGCCAGCAGCTTAGAGGGTCGGACTCGGACACTAAGGGAAGCTTTCTTT; CDR3: CASSLEGRTRTLREAFF
D: -; V: TRBV15; size: -; J: TRBJ2-1; DNA: TGTGCCACCAGTACTTCTCCGTACAATGAGCAGTTCTTC; CDR3: CATSTSPYNEQFF
D: -; V: TRBV15; size: many; J: TRBJ2-3; DNA: TGTGCCACCAGCAGAGAGCGGGATTTGGATACGCAGTATTTT; CDR3: CATSRERDLDTQYF
D: -; V: TRBV4-1; size: many; J: TRBJ1-3; DNA: TGCGCCAGCAGCCAAGGCCCAGGGGAGGTTAACACCATATATTTT; CDR3: CASSQGPGEVNTIYF
D: -; V: TRBV5-1; size: many; J: TRBJ2-1; DNA: TGCGCCAGCAGCTTGGTGGATAGGGAACACAATGAGCAGTTCTTC; CDR3: CASSLVDREHNEQFF
D: -; V: TRBV4-1; size: many; J: TRBJ2-5; DNA: TGCGCCAGCAGCCAAGACGGCAGGGGGGTCCTACAAGAGACCCAGTACTTC; CDR3: CASSQDGRGVLQETQYF
D: -; V: TRBV28; size: many; J: TRBJ2-7; DNA: TGTGCCAGCAGGAGGGGTCAGTCCCCCTCCTACGAGCAGTACTTC; CDR3: CASRRGQSPSYEQYF
D: -; V: TRBV2; size: few; J: TRBJ1-1; DNA: TGTGCCAGCAGTGGCCATATGAACGCTGAAGCTTTCTTT; CDR3: CASSGHMNAEAFF
D: TRBD2; V: TRBV27; size: many; J: TRBJ2-2; DNA: TGTGCCAGCAGTCCTTTTGCGGGAGAGGTCTTGGTCGGGGAGCTGTTTTTT; CDR3: CASSPFAGEVLVGELFF
D: -; V: TRBV5-4; size: many; J: TRBJ2-1; DNA: TGTGCCAGCAGCTTGTGGGCAAGCTCCTACAATGAGCAGTTCTTC; CDR3: CASSLWASSYNEQFF